This TCR beta chain was captured by sequencing in a study of Ad26.COV2.S vaccination and SARS-CoV-2 variants. Study context: Donor got 5x10^10 or 1x10^11 viral particles of Ad26.COV2.S.

This CDR3 is built from 15 residues. The germline V gene encodes CDR1 SGHAT and CDR2 FQDESV (reference sequence). The ends lost 5 bases at V and 6 bases at J; junction bases unmatched: 9. Treatment indicated: roughly 20 received Ad26.COV2.S at low or high dose, single or two shots; roughly 5 received placebo; per-sample allocation not given. Material that was analyzed had been drawn on day 63 after the first vaccine or placebo injection. The vaccine antigen was prefusion-stabilized Wuhan SARS-CoV-2 spike. The data were produced by immunoSEQ multiplex PCR, yet TCRdb's version contains in-frame clones alone and is incomplete. Of some 250,000 clones listed, around nine tenths are singletons.

The clonotype comes from a person aged 18-60 years who received the Ad26.COV2.S COVID-19 vaccine or a placebo. The starting material was peripheral blood, obtained in a trial of Ad26.COV2.S vaccine versus placebo. The V and J genes are TRBV11-1 and TRBJ2-1, with 8 bases lining up with TRBD1. The CDR3 sequence is CASSRGQGSGNEQFF. In nucleotides, the CDR3 is TGTGCCAGCAGCCGAGGACAGGGTTCCGGCAATGAGCAGTTCTTC.